This T cell receptor (beta chain) was retrieved from a study of control samples from healthy donors and cancer patients. Germline CDR1 is LNHDA and CDR2 is SQIVND (reference sequence). After removal of 3 bases from V and 1 base from J, the junction contained 5 bases not matched to a gene. The CDR3 totals 16 residues. This clone was seen more than once but under ten times. Generated by immunoSEQ multiplex PCR, the TCRdb table keeps only in-frame clones and is missing some. The sample yields approximately 94,000 clones, roughly 84% seen once. Specimen: PBMCs. The V call is TRBV19, the J call TRBJ1-1; 10 bases line up with TRBD1. This sequence originates from a man between 65 and 79 years old with lung cancer. The CDR3 bases are TGTGCCAGTAGTATGTGGGACAGGGGAAGGAACACTGAAGCTTTCTTT. This codes for CASSMWDRGRNTEAFF.